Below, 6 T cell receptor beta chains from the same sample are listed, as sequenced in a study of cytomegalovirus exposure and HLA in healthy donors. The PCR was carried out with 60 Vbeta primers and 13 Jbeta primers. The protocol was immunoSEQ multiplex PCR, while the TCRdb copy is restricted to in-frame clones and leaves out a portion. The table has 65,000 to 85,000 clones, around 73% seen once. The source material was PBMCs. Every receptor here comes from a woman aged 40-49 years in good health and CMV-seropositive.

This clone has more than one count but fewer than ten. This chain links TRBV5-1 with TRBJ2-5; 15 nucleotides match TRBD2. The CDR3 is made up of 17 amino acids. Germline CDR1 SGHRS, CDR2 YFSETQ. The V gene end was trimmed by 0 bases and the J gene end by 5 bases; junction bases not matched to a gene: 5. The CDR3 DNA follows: TGCGCCAGCAGCTTGGGCGGGACTAGCGGGGGGCAGGAGACCCAGTACTTC. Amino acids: CASSLGGTSGGQETQYF.

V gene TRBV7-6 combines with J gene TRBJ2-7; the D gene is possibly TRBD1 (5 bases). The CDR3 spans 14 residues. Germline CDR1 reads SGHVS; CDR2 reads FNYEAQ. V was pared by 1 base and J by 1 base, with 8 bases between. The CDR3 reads CASSLGRESYEQYF. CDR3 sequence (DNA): TGTGCCAGCAGCTTAGGCAGGGAATCCTACGAGCAGTACTTC. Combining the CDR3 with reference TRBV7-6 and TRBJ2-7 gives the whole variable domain GAGVSQSPRYKVTKRGQDVALRCDPISGHVSLYWYRQALGQGPEFLTYFNYEAQQDKSGLPNDRFSAERPEGSISTLTIQRTEQRDSAMYRCASSLGRESYEQYFGPGTRLTVT.

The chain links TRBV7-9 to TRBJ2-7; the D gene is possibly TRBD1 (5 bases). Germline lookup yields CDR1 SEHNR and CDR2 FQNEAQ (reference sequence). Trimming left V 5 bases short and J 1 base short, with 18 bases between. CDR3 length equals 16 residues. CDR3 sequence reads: CASSDLLERGSYEQYF. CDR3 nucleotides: TGTGCCAGCAGCGATCTATTGGAAAGGGGTTCCTACGAGCAGTACTTC.

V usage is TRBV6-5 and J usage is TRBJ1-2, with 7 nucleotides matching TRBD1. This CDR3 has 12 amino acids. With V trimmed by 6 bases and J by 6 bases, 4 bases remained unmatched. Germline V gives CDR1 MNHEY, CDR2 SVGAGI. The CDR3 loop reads CASSDRVDGYTF. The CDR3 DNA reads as TGTGCCAGCAGCGACAGGGTCGATGGCTACACCTTC.

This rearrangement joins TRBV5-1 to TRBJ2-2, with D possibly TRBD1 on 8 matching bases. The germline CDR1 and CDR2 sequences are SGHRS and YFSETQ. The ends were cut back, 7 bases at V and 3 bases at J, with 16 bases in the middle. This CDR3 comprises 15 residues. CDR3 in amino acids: CASGTTGGDTGELFF. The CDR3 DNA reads TGCGCCAGCGGGACAACAGGGGGGGACACCGGGGAGCTGTTTTTT.

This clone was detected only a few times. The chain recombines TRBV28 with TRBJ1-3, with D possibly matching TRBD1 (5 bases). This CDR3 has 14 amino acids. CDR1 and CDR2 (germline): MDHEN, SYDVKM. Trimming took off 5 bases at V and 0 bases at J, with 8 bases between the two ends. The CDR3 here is CASSAQGSGNTIYF. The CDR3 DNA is TGTGCCAGCAGTGCCCAGGGCTCTGGAAACACCATATATTTT.